This paragraph reports one TCR beta chain. Its antigen remains unidentified. Germline assignment: CDR1 KGHSH and CDR2 LQKENI. J was trimmed by 2 bases and V by 6 bases; bases with no gene match: 8. This CDR3 has 16 amino acids. This record comes from a study of Ad26.COV2.S vaccination and SARS-CoV-2 variants. The overall study: Ad26.COV2.S was injected intramuscularly once or twice, 56 days apart.

TCRdb's table, derived via immunoSEQ multiplex PCR, lists solely in-frame clones and lacks some. The sample carries fewer than 900,000 clones, around 92% recorded once. Overall study results and limits: Vaccinees and placebo recipients showed similar non-spike TCR breadth. Vaccine recipients surpassed placebo recipients in spike-specific TCR breadth.

Regarding treatment: 15 to 20 received Ad26.COV2.S at low or high dose, single or two shots; several received placebo; per-sample allocation not given. Day 63 after the first vaccine or placebo injection was the time point for sampling. Sequencing used peripheral blood, obtained in a trial of Ad26.COV2.S vaccine versus placebo. The chain uses TRBV18 and TRBJ2-1; TRBD1 matches at 9 bases. This receptor was identified in a person between 18 and 65 years old who received the Ad26.COV2.S COVID-19 vaccine or a placebo. CDR3 DNA sequence: TGTGCCAGCTCGCCCGCCGGGACAGGGACCTACAATGAGCAGTTCTTC. It translates to CASSPAGTGTYNEQFF.